Included here is one T cell receptor beta chain sequence, with context. No antigen is known for it. Co-extraction yielded RNA and DNA from around 20-30 mg of unsorted bulk tissue. The patients carried chronic HBV infection and had received no treatment. Tumors were each sampled at five separate regions. The source of the sample is a study of tumor-infiltrating lymphocytes in primary liver carcinoma. Starting material of 400 to 600 ng total RNA yielded TCR beta cDNA via a constant-region primer. Researchers made the TCR beta libraries by running three nested multiplex PCR rounds with slightly modified ARM-PCR. Investigators reported that the first two PCR rounds, at roughly 11 cycles each, used TRBV1-TRBV30 forward primers with a C-beta reverse primer. MiXCR, run by TCRdb on the multiplex PCR reads, gives a single entry per CDR3 protein. The table lists fewer than 75,000 distinct CDR3 sequences, 71% of them singletons, with roughly 40% in the top ten.

General study findings and limits: Tumors reached a significantly greater top-250-clone fraction than blood did (p = 0.039). Researchers found tumor-adjacent and tumor-blood pairs overlapped less than tumor region pairs.

This CDR3 spans 15 amino acids. The V end was cut by 9 bases, the J end by 2 bases, with 17 bases between. This receptor was taken from a middle-aged man with primary liver carcinoma and hepatitis B virus infection. J is TRBJ1-5 and V is TRBV12-3 or TRBV12-4; D is unclear. Input material: liver tumor tissue from sampling region 4. Subset reported: tumor region T4, right-lateral pole. The CDR3 region is CASPSSPLGNQPQHF. In nucleotides, the CDR3 is TGTGCCAGTCCTTCGTCCCCCTTGGGCAATCAGCCCCAGCATTTT.